The source of this TCR beta chain is a study of blood T cell repertoires in COVID-19 (dated by TCRdb to 2020 to 2022). Notes on the research overall: Samples from collaborators originated in the United States, Italy and Spain and spanned both the acute and convalescent phases of COVID-19. Subjects who had been exposed to COVID-19, were actively infected with it, or had recovered from it provided the deeply sampled blood TCRbeta repertoires that made up the dataset. Sample metadata almost always included a de-identified subject ID, COVID-19 status, age in years and sex. The repertoires were released in a freely available public database meant as a resource for research on the immune response to SARS-CoV-2. The material from the prospective study consisted of cDNA or gDNA derived from T cells, B-cell-depleted T cells, or PBMCs. Where available, HLA class I and class II types were taken from metadata supplied by the sample provider and were not determined by assay-based typing. Samples came from the ongoing ImmuneRACE study (first 160 participants) plus 1,254 subjects from 6 global collaborators. What the work shows at the level of the full study, not this receptor alone: Clinical and demographic metadata were provided uncurated, with the amount varying by source and participant.

This clone was seen a handful of times. Its recognized antigen is unknown. No base-level quality is on record; no much larger clone is a single base apart. The germline V gene specifies KGHSH as CDR1 and LQKENI as CDR2. V trim: 8 bases; J trim: 9 bases; unmatched bases: 8. There are 12 amino acids in the CDR3, from cysteine to phenylalanine inclusive. Only the CDR3 DNA is retained, 36 bases long and in frame from the first base. Each collaborating institution followed its own protocols to collect whole blood in K2EDTA tubes. For TCRbeta analysis, collaborator samples were shipped as frozen whole blood, as isolated PBMCs, or as DNA extracted from either sample type. TCRbeta CDR3 regions were amplified from genomic DNA by means of the immunoSEQ Assay, a bias-controlled multiplex PCR. As for the original processing: Within the assay, amplification of reference gene primers was used to estimate how many nucleated cells each sample contained. Sequence reads were collapsed and filtered to measure the absolute abundance of every unique TCRbeta CDR3 rearrangement. Productive Simpson clonality was computed per sample as the square root of Simpson's diversity index over productive rearrangements. TCRdb re-hosts the immuneACCESS table, in-frame sequences only. Its copies lack some clones; in the studies checked, an unresolved V gene accounts for under half of them, and the cause for the rest is not known. D and trimming were read from the DNA, whereas the V and J calls and clone size are those reported in that table. The sample contains tens of thousands of clones, around 90% of them found a single time. The ten most abundant clones make up around 3.2% of the sample.

Sequences were obtained from peripheral blood. The sequence derives from a human donor in a cohort sampled during active COVID-19. The chain was built from TRBV18 and TRBJ2-7, with 9 middle bases fitting TRBD1. The nucleotide sequence is TGTGCCAGCGCAGAACAGGGGGCAAGGCAGTACTTC. It translates to CASAEQGARQYF.